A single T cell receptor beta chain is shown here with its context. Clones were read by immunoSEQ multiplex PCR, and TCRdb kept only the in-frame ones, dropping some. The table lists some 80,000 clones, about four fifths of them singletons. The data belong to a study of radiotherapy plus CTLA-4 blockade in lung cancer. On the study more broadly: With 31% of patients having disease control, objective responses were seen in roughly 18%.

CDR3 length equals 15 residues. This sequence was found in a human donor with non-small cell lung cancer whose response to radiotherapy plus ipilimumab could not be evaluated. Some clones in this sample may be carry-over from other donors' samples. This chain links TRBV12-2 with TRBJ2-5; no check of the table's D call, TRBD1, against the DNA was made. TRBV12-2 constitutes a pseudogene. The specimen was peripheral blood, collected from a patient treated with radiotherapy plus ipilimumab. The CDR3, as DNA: TGTGCAAGTCGCTTAGCTGGGGCCCCCCAGAAGGGCCAGTACTTC. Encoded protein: CASRLAGAPQKGQYF.